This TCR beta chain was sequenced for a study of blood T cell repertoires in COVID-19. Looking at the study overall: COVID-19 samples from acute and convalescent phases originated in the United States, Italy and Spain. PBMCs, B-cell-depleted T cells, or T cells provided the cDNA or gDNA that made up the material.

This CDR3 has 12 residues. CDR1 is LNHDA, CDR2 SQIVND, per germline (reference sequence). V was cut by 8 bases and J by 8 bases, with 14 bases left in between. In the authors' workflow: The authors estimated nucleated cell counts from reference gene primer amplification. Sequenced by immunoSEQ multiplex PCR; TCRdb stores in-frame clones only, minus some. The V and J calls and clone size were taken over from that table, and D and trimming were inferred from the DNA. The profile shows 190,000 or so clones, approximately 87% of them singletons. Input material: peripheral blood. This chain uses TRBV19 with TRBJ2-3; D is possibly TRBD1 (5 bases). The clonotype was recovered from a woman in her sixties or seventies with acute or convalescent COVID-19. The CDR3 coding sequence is TGTGCCAGTCGGCAGGGTGGTGGTACGCAGTATTTT. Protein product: CASRQGGGTQYF.